This entry concerns a single T cell receptor beta chain. TCRdb's copy holds only in-frame clones and misses some; the assay was immunoSEQ multiplex PCR. The profile shows 120,000 to 150,000 clones, roughly 89% of them singletons. This specimen comes from a study of blood T cell repertoires in COVID-19. V lost 3 bases to trimming and J lost 4 bases; unmatched junction nucleotides: 9. The CDR3 has 16 residues. Germline values: CDR1 MNHEY, CDR2 SMNVEV (reference sequence). Sequences were obtained from peripheral blood. This clonotype originated in a woman aged 40 to 55 with acute or convalescent COVID-19. This sequence joins TRBV27 and TRBJ2-7; 10 nucleotides agree with TRBD1. CDR3: CASSFARTGGFYEQYF. CDR3 nucleotides: TGTGCCAGCAGTTTTGCTAGGACAGGGGGTTTTTACGAGCAGTACTTC.